The rows below give T cell receptor beta chains drawn from one sample of a study of blood T cell repertoires in COVID-19. Here immunoSEQ multiplex PCR was the method, and the copy in TCRdb shows in-frame clones only, minus some. The sample has 87,000 or so clones, roughly four fifths seen once. Sequencing was carried out using peripheral blood. The receptors originated from a woman in her sixties or seventies with acute or convalescent COVID-19. The CDR3 runs from the conserved cysteine through the conserved F or W. D genes are given only for firm matches. Size tells how often a clone was seen (once, few, many) or the class of an expanded clone, and some rows leave it out.

clone_size: .; j_call: TRBJ1-1; d_call: .; v_call: TRBV6-1; cdr3_nt: TGTGCCAGCAGTGACGAAGGACTGGGCACTGAAGCTTTCTTT; cdr3_aa: CASSDEGLGTEAFF
clone_size: .; j_call: TRBJ2-7; d_call: TRBD1; v_call: TRBV6-5; cdr3_nt: TGTGCCAGCAGTACCGGGACAGGGGGTAACAACGAGCAGTACTTC; cdr3_aa: CASSTGTGGNNEQYF
clone_size: once; j_call: TRBJ1-1; d_call: TRBD1; v_call: TRBV27; cdr3_nt: TGTGCCAGCAGCAGGGGGCGTTGGACTGAAGCTTTCTTT; cdr3_aa: CASSRGRWTEAFF
clone_size: .; j_call: TRBJ2-2; d_call: TRBD1; v_call: TRBV30; cdr3_nt: TGTGCCTGGAACAGGGGGAACACCGGGGAGCTGTTTTTT; cdr3_aa: CAWNRGNTGELFF
clone_size: .; j_call: TRBJ1-4; d_call: .; v_call: TRBV4-1; cdr3_nt: TGCGCCAGCAGCCGGGCGAGGGTGACGGCTAATGAAAAACTGTTTTTT; cdr3_aa: CASSRARVTANEKLFF
clone_size: .; j_call: TRBJ2-5; d_call: .; v_call: TRBV12-5; cdr3_nt: TGTGCTAGTGGCCCGACAGGCGCGGAGACCCAGTACTTC; cdr3_aa: CASGPTGAETQYF
clone_size: .; j_call: TRBJ2-5; d_call: TRBD1; v_call: TRBV18; cdr3_nt: TGTGCCAGCTCACCGAGACAGGGCCCAGAGACCCAGTACTTC; cdr3_aa: CASSPRQGPETQYF
clone_size: .; j_call: TRBJ1-2; d_call: .; v_call: TRBV7-2; cdr3_nt: TGTGCCAGCAGCCCCAGTGCAGGGTATGGGGGCTACACCTTC; cdr3_aa: CASSPSAGYGGYTF
clone_size: .; j_call: TRBJ2-2; d_call: TRBD1; v_call: TRBV10-3; cdr3_nt: TGTGCCACAAGAGACAGGGGGAACACCGGGGAGCTGTTTTTT; cdr3_aa: CATRDRGNTGELFF
clone_size: .; j_call: TRBJ1-5; d_call: .; v_call: TRBV12-3/TRBV12-4; cdr3_nt: TGTGCCAGCAGCTGGACAGAAGGTCAGCCCCAGCATTTT; cdr3_aa: CASSWTEGQPQHF
clone_size: .; j_call: TRBJ1-1; d_call: .; v_call: TRBV9; cdr3_nt: TGTGCCAGCAGCGTGGACCCAGGGGCTGAAGCTTTCTTT; cdr3_aa: CASSVDPGAEAFF
clone_size: .; j_call: TRBJ1-5; d_call: TRBD1; v_call: TRBV10-3; cdr3_nt: TGTGCCACATCGGACAGGGAGGCTCAGCCCCAGCATTTT; cdr3_aa: CATSDREAQPQHF
clone_size: .; j_call: TRBJ2-5; d_call: .; v_call: TRBV18; cdr3_nt: TGTGCCAGCTCACCACCAACCAGGGAGACCCAGTACTTC; cdr3_aa: CASSPPTRETQYF
clone_size: .; j_call: TRBJ1-1; d_call: TRBD1; v_call: TRBV10-3; cdr3_nt: TGTGCCATCAGAACGGGACAGTCAATGAACACTGAAGCTTTCTTT; cdr3_aa: CAIRTGQSMNTEAFF
clone_size: .; j_call: TRBJ2-7; d_call: .; v_call: TRBV3-1/TRBV3-2; cdr3_nt: TGTGCCAGCAGCCAAGGCAGGGCCTCCTACGAGCAGTACTTC; cdr3_aa: CASSQGRASYEQYF
clone_size: .; j_call: TRBJ1-6; d_call: .; v_call: TRBV2; cdr3_nt: TGTGCCAGCAGTGAAAGGCATCCGAGGGTTTCACCCCTCCACTTT; cdr3_aa: CASSERHPRVSPLHF
clone_size: .; j_call: TRBJ1-2; d_call: TRBD1; v_call: TRBV25-1; cdr3_nt: TGTGCCAGCAGCGAGACAGGGGGCGCAGTATTTGGTGGCTACACCTTC; cdr3_aa: CASSETGGAVFGGYTF
clone_size: .; j_call: TRBJ1-2; d_call: .; v_call: TRBV7-9; cdr3_nt: TGTGCCAGCAGCTTAGCGGGCGCGGGCGTACATAACTATGGCTACACCTTC; cdr3_aa: CASSLAGAGVHNYGYTF
clone_size: .; j_call: TRBJ2-5; d_call: .; v_call: TRBV7-6; cdr3_nt: TGTGCCAGCAGCCGTAATGCGGGACAGATCCAAGAGACCCAGTACTTC; cdr3_aa: CASSRNAGQIQETQYF
clone_size: .; j_call: TRBJ1-1; d_call: TRBD1; v_call: TRBV5-1; cdr3_nt: TGCGCCAGCAGCTTGGGACCGGGACAGGCGTTTGAAGCTTTCTTT; cdr3_aa: CASSLGPGQAFEAFF
clone_size: .; j_call: TRBJ1-3; d_call: .; v_call: TRBV11-2; cdr3_nt: TGTGCCAGCAGCCCCGACAGCGCTGGAAACACCATATATTTT; cdr3_aa: CASSPDSAGNTIYF
clone_size: .; j_call: TRBJ1-5; d_call: .; v_call: TRBV7-9; cdr3_nt: TGTGCCAGCAGCTGGGACACTGATTATTCGCCCCAGCATTTT; cdr3_aa: CASSWDTDYSPQHF
clone_size: .; j_call: TRBJ2-1; d_call: TRBD1; v_call: TRBV2; cdr3_nt: TGTGCCAGCAGTCAGGACAGGAACCCCTACAATGAGCAGTTCTTC; cdr3_aa: CASSQDRNPYNEQFF
clone_size: .; j_call: TRBJ1-1; d_call: TRBD1; v_call: TRBV27; cdr3_nt: TGTGCCAGCAGGCGACAGGGGGCTATGGACACTGAAGCTTTCTTT; cdr3_aa: CASRRQGAMDTEAFF